These T cell receptor beta chains were read from a single sample in a study of blood T cell repertoires in COVID-19. Sequenced by immunoSEQ multiplex PCR; TCRdb stores in-frame clones only, minus some. The data contain 60,000 to 80,000 clones, 70% to 90% of them seen just once; the ten biggest clones take up approximately 3.8%. Input material: PBMCs or T cells enriched from blood (not recorded which). These receptor sequences come from a woman aged 40 to 55 with acute COVID-19. CDR3s include the opening cysteine and the closing phenylalanine or tryptophan. Each record gives: CDR3 protein, CDR3 DNA, V gene, J gene, clone size, D gene. A D gene is named only where the DNA matches it firmly. Only part of the rows carry a size: once, few, many, or a class if the clone is expanded.

CASARRGEAGELFF,TGTGCCAGCGCCCGGCGGGGGGAGGCCGGGGAGCTGTTTTTT,TRBV5-4,TRBJ2-2,NA,TRBD2
CATSREGGKNEQFF,TGTGCCACCAGCAGAGAAGGCGGAAAAAATGAGCAGTTCTTC,TRBV15,TRBJ2-1,NA,NA
CASSLGQGTSPLHF,TGTGCCAGCAGCCTGGGACAGGGAACTTCACCCCTCCACTTT,TRBV16,TRBJ1-6,NA,TRBD1
CASSFPTGSYGYTF,TGTGCCAGCAGTTTCCCGACAGGGAGCTATGGCTACACCTTC,TRBV28,TRBJ1-2,few,TRBD1
CSVVRQGSYNEQFF,TGCAGCGTTGTCCGACAGGGGTCCTACAATGAGCAGTTCTTC,TRBV29-1,TRBJ2-1,NA,TRBD1
CATSRAQGQGARQPQHF,TGTGCCACCAGCAGAGCTCAGGGCCAGGGGGCTAGGCAGCCCCAGCATTTT,TRBV15,TRBJ1-5,once,TRBD1
CASSQVERITGELFF,TGCGCCAGCAGCCAAGTGGAGCGGATAACCGGGGAGCTGTTTTTT,TRBV4-1,TRBJ2-2,NA,NA
CASSYTAGTGNEQFF,TGTGCCAGCAGTTATACCGCCGGGACAGGGAATGAGCAGTTCTTC,TRBV6-6,TRBJ2-1,NA,TRBD1
CASSIDGSGRGDTTEAFF,TGTGCCAGTAGTATAGATGGCTCTGGGAGGGGGGATACCACTGAAGCTTTCTTT,TRBV19,TRBJ1-1,NA,NA
CASSDGTGSGYGYTF,TGTGCCAGCAGTGACGGGACAGGGTCTGGCTATGGCTACACCTTC,TRBV6-4,TRBJ1-2,few,TRBD1
CASSETDLYGYTF,TGTGCCAGCAGTGAAACAGACCTCTATGGCTACACCTTC,TRBV6-1,TRBJ1-2,NA,NA
CASSPPTGGNQPQHF,TGTGCCAGCAGTCCCCCGACAGGAGGCAATCAGCCCCAGCATTTT,TRBV28,TRBJ1-5,few,NA
CASSRQGRDQPQHF,TGTGCCAGCAGTCGACAGGGAAGGGATCAGCCCCAGCATTTT,TRBV5-4,TRBJ1-5,NA,TRBD1
CASSFRDRPNYGYTF,TGTGCCAGCAGTTTTAGGGACAGGCCTAACTATGGCTACACCTTC,TRBV5-4,TRBJ1-2,NA,TRBD1
CASSEIRGVSQPQHF,TGTGCCAGCAGTGAAATCAGGGGAGTAAGCCAGCCCCAGCATTTT,TRBV6-1,TRBJ1-5,NA,NA
CASRLILGSNQPQHF,TGTGCCAGCAGACTCATTCTTGGTAGCAATCAGCCCCAGCATTTT,TRBV6-5,TRBJ1-5,NA,NA
CASSIGQTLYGYTF,TGTGCCAGTAGTATAGGACAGACGCTCTATGGCTACACCTTC,TRBV19,TRBJ1-2,NA,NA
CASRGGGGKETQYF,TGTGCCAGCAGGGGAGGGGGGGGAAAAGAGACCCAGTACTTC,TRBV6-5,TRBJ2-5,NA,NA
CASSAGQGTDTQYF,TGTGCCAGCAGCGCCGGACAGGGGACAGATACGCAGTATTTT,TRBV5-4,TRBJ2-3,NA,TRBD1
CATSRERQGPATNEKLFF,TGTGCCACCAGCAGAGAACGGCAGGGCCCTGCAACTAATGAAAAACTGTTTTTT,TRBV15,TRBJ1-4,NA,NA
CASSLSAEIYGYTF,TGTGCCAGCAGTTTAAGTGCCGAGATTTATGGCTACACCTTC,TRBV27,TRBJ1-2,few,NA
CASSRDAVSYNSPLHF,TGTGCCAGCTCGCGGGACGCCGTCTCCTATAATTCACCCCTCCACTTT,TRBV18,TRBJ1-6,NA,NA
CASSWGQGAQTIYF,TGTGCCAGCAGTTGGGGACAGGGGGCGCAGACCATATATTTT,TRBV6-5,TRBJ1-3,NA,TRBD1
CASSLAGTDNGYTF,TGTGCCAGCAGCTTGGCCGGGACAGACAATGGCTACACCTTC,TRBV13,TRBJ1-2,NA,TRBD1
CASSLFGTGILSDQPQHF,TGTGCCAGCAGTTTATTTGGGACAGGGATTCTCTCCGATCAGCCCCAGCATTTT,TRBV28,TRBJ1-5,NA,TRBD1
CAWNNRPVGNTIYF,TGTGCCTGGAACAACAGGCCCGTGGGAAACACCATATATTTT,TRBV30,TRBJ1-3,few,NA
CASSEARQTDTQYF,TGCGCCAGCAGTGAAGCGAGACAGACAGATACGCAGTATTTT,TRBV10-1,TRBJ2-3,NA,NA
CASSWDLSSYNSPLHF,TGTGCCAGCAGTTGGGACTTGAGCTCCTATAATTCACCCCTCCACTTT,TRBV6-5,TRBJ1-6,NA,NA
CASSPRREWADTQYF,TGTGCCAGCTCACCACGACGGGAGTGGGCAGATACGCAGTATTTT,TRBV18,TRBJ2-3,NA,NA
CASRVPGLAVSGANVLTF,TGTGCCAGCAGGGTACCGGGACTAGCCGTCTCTGGGGCCAACGTCCTGACTTTC,TRBV28,TRBJ2-6,NA,TRBD2
CATSDPYGYTF,TGTGCCACCAGTGATCCATATGGCTACACCTTC,TRBV24-1,TRBJ1-2,NA,NA
CASSLDPGTENTEAFF,TGTGCCAGCAGTTTAGACCCCGGGACAGAGAACACTGAAGCTTTCTTT,TRBV28,TRBJ1-1,few,TRBD1
CASSPLGGHEQYF,TGTGCCAGTAGTCCCTTGGGGGGGCACGAGCAGTACTTC,TRBV19,TRBJ2-7,NA,NA
CASSPTTNEKLFF,TGTGCCAGCAGTCCTACAACTAATGAAAAACTGTTTTTT,TRBV6-5,TRBJ1-4,NA,NA
CASSFGRRASTDTQYF,TGTGCCAGCAGTTTTGGGAGAAGGGCTAGCACAGATACGCAGTATTTT,TRBV27,TRBJ2-3,NA,NA
CASSQETGISRVGYTF,TGTGCCAGCAGTCAGGAGACAGGGATCAGCCGCGTAGGCTACACCTTC,TRBV27,TRBJ1-2,once,TRBD1
CASGQGYFGANVLTF,TGTGCCAGCGGACAGGGGTATTTTGGGGCCAACGTCCTGACTTTC,TRBV27,TRBJ2-6,NA,TRBD1
CASSQPRTRASTDTQYF,TGTGCCAGCAGCCAACCCAGGACCAGGGCTAGCACAGATACGCAGTATTTT,TRBV3-1/TRBV3-2,TRBJ2-3,NA,NA
CASSVTSGGTDTQYF,TGTGCCAGCAGTGTGACTAGCGGGGGCACAGATACGCAGTATTTT,TRBV6-4,TRBJ2-3,NA,TRBD2
CASSQEVGANTEAFF,TGTGCCAGCAGCCAAGAGGTAGGGGCCAACACTGAAGCTTTCTTT,TRBV3-1/TRBV3-2,TRBJ1-1,NA,NA
CASARGGPSYEQYF,TGTGCCAGCGCGCGGGGAGGCCCTTCCTACGAGCAGTACTTC,TRBV7-2,TRBJ2-7,NA,NA
CASSLSSGYYNEQFF,TGTGCCAGCAGCTTAAGTAGCGGGTACTACAATGAGCAGTTCTTC,TRBV7-8,TRBJ2-1,once,TRBD2
CASRRWGHESYTF,TGTGCCAGTAGGAGGTGGGGCCATGAGAGCTACACCTTC,TRBV19,TRBJ1-2,NA,NA
CASSLDGTSGPLDTQYF,TGCGCCAGCAGCTTGGACGGGACTAGCGGGCCTCTGGATACGCAGTATTTT,TRBV5-1,TRBJ2-3,NA,TRBD2
CASTKTSGQETQYF,TGTGCCAGCACCAAAACTAGCGGTCAAGAGACCCAGTACTTC,TRBV25-1,TRBJ2-5,NA,TRBD2
CASSPTVIDSPLHF,TGCGCCAGCAGCCCTACAGTTATCGATTCACCCCTCCACTTT,TRBV4-1,TRBJ1-6,NA,NA
CASSLSSGSANQETQYF,TGTGCCAGCAGCTTATCCAGCGGGAGTGCTAATCAAGAGACCCAGTACTTC,TRBV7-2,TRBJ2-5,NA,TRBD2
CASSLGHQKNSPLHF,TGCGCCAGCAGCTTGGGGCACCAAAAGAATTCACCCCTCCACTTT,TRBV5-1,TRBJ1-6,NA,NA
CASSINSLGEEKLFF,TGTGCCAGTAGTATAAACAGCCTCGGTGAAGAAAAACTGTTTTTT,TRBV19,TRBJ1-4,NA,NA
CASSVGGSSNTGELFF,TGTGCCAGCAGCGTAGGTGGTAGCTCGAACACCGGGGAGCTGTTTTTT,TRBV9,TRBJ2-2,NA,NA
CASSLEMASPEQYF,TGTGCCAGCAGCTTGGAAATGGCTAGTCCCGAGCAGTACTTC,TRBV5-4,TRBJ2-7,NA,NA
CASSLEGQQGNQPQHF,TGCGCCAGCAGCTTGGAGGGACAGCAAGGCAATCAGCCCCAGCATTTT,TRBV5-1,TRBJ1-5,NA,TRBD1
CASSPPGWLTGPYEQYF,TGTGCCAGCTCACCACCGGGATGGTTGACAGGCCCCTACGAGCAGTACTTC,TRBV18,TRBJ2-7,medium-sized,NA